The 17 T cell receptor beta chains below come from one sample, sequenced in a study of graft-versus-host responses after intestinal transplantation. Assay used: immunoSEQ multiplex PCR; TCRdb lists only in-frame clones, some missing. The table has roughly 50,000 clones, over 90% seen once; the top ten hold 2% to 3%. Their cognate antigens are unknown. The source material was unstimulated CD4+ T cells sorted from spleen or lymph node cells, sampled before transplant. These receptors originate from a human donor who was the organ donor for an intestinal transplant.

The count of this clone is one. The chain couples TRBV6-5 to TRBJ2-1, with TRBD2 identical over 7 bases. V was pared by 9 bases and J by 4 bases, with 9 bases of the junction left unmatched. Germline V CDR1 and CDR2: MNHEY, SVGAGI. The CDR3 sequence is 14 residues long. This chain's CDR3 is CASCRLADYNEQFF. For the CDR3, the DNA is TGTGCCAGTTGCCGGCTAGCGGATTACAATGAGCAGTTCTTC.

This chain links TRBV21-1 with TRBJ1-5. TRBV21-1 is listed as a pseudogene. The length of the CDR3 is 16 residues. The CDR3 region is CASSKEGRHSNQPQHF. The CDR3 coding sequence is TGTGCCAGCAGCAAAGAGGGCAGGCACAGCAATCAGCCCCAGCATTTT.

The V and J genes are TRBV18 and TRBJ2-7; possibly TRBD1 or TRBD2 for D (5 bases each). CDR1 is KGHSH and CDR2 is LQKENI in the germline V gene. V lost 4 bases and J 2 bases, leaving 12 bases between the germline ends. The CDR3 is 14 amino acids. The CDR3 sequence is CASSLLGPTYEQYF. As DNA, the CDR3 is TGTGCCAGCTCACTCTTGGGACCCACCTACGAGCAGTACTTC.

The chain carries TRBV4-2 and TRBJ2-1; the D gene is possibly TRBD2 (6 bases). Germline assignment: CDR1 LGHNA and CDR2 YNFKEQ. This CDR3 is built from 15 residues. Deletions cut 5 bases from V and 4 bases from J, with 15 bases between. CDR3: CASSVPGLTYNEQFF. CDR3 sequence (DNA): TGTGCCAGCAGCGTTCCGGGACTCACTTACAATGAGCAGTTCTTC.

This clone has only one observation. The rearrangement joins TRBV7-3 to TRBJ2-3; no clear D. Trimming took 8 bases from V and 0 from J, leaving 9 bases between them. The CDR3 is 13 amino acids. Looked up from germline, CDR1 is SGHTA and CDR2 is FQGTGA. CDR3 nucleotide sequence: TGTGCCAGCCGACTTACTAGCACAGATACGCAGTATTTT. Protein: CASRLTSTDTQYF.

The genes are TRBV7-6 and TRBJ2-3; D unresolved. Trimming took off 5 bases at V and 7 bases at J, with 25 bases between the two ends. This CDR3 spans 17 amino acids. Germline values: CDR1 SGHVS, CDR2 FNYEAQ. CDR3 DNA sequence: TGTGCCAGCAGCGAGACCGTCAGCGAGAGCGCGATCCATACGCAGTATTTT. The encoded protein is CASSETVSESAIHTQYF. Full variable domain (missing parts from reference TRBV7-6 and TRBJ2-3): GAGVSQSPRYKVTKRGQDVALRCDPISGHVSLYWYRQALGQGPEFLTYFNYEAQQDKSGLPNDRFSAERPEGSISTLTIQRTEQRDSAMYRCASSETVSESAIHTQYFGPGTRLTVL.

This clone has just a few counts. The CDR3 reads CASSPNYGELFF. Written as DNA, the CDR3 is TGTGCCAGCAGCCCAAACTACGGGGAGCTGTTTTTT. The chain has TRBV7-3 and TRBJ2-2; D gene ambiguous. The CDR3 has 12 amino acids. The V gene's germline CDR1 is SGHTA and CDR2 FQGTGA. V lost 5 bases and J 7 bases, leaving 8 bases between the germline ends.

The chain recombines TRBV18 with TRBJ2-5; D possibly corresponds to TRBD1 (6 bases). V was trimmed by 0 bases and J by 2 bases, leaving 10 bases between them. The CDR3 is 15 amino acids. Germline CDR1 and CDR2: KGHSH and LQKENI. CDR3 amino acids: CASSPPSGAQETQYF. The CDR3 DNA reads as TGTGCCAGCTCACCACCGTCAGGGGCTCAAGAGACCCAGTACTTC.

The chain joins TRBV11-2 to TRBJ1-4; D gene unclear. Germline V lookup: CDR1 SGHAT, CDR2 FQNNGV. V gave up 1 base and J gave up 8 bases, with 11 bases separating them. The CDR3 has 14 residues. As DNA, the CDR3 is TGTGCCAGCAGCTTAGGGGTAATGGGGGAAAAACTGTTTTTT. Translation: CASSLGVMGEKLFF.

The genes are TRBV4-2 and TRBJ2-3, with a tentative D call TRBD2 (6 bases). Germline V lookup: CDR1 LGHNA, CDR2 YNFKEQ. This CDR3 comprises 20 residues. V shed 2 bases and J shed 9 bases, with 33 bases lying between them. CDR3 nucleotides: TGTGCCAGCAGCCAAACTGGGCCTTCAGCGGGTCGGATCGGGGGAGGCACGCAGTATTTT. Translation: CASSQTGPSAGRIGGGTQYF.

V and J are TRBV27 and TRBJ2-5; no definite D call. Germline V lookup: CDR1 MNHEY, CDR2 SMNVEV (reference sequence). This CDR3 spans 14 amino acids. V lost 5 bases and J 2 bases, leaving 12 bases between the germline ends. DNA of the CDR3: TGTGCCAGCAGTCGCCATCTTCAACAAGAGACCCAGTACTTC. This sequence encodes CASSRHLQQETQYF.

The chain combines TRBV19 with TRBJ2-5; 8 positions match TRBD2. The CDR3 totals 14 residues. The V and J ends lost 6 bases and 0 bases, in that order; junction bases with no gene match: 3. From germline, CDR1 is LNHDA and CDR2 SQIVND (reference sequence). This CDR3 reads CASSGRADQETQYF. The CDR3 DNA follows: TGTGCCAGTAGCGGGAGGGCTGACCAAGAGACCCAGTACTTC.

The gene calls are TRBV5-4 and TRBJ2-3; D might be TRBD1 (5 bases). This CDR3 has 14 residues. The V and J ends lost 3 bases and 1 base respectively, with 9 bases between them. In germline, CDR1 is SGHNT, CDR2 YYREEE (reference sequence). The CDR3 bases are TGTGCCAGCAGCTGGGGCGGCGGCACAGATACGCAGTATTTT. Translating it yields CASSWGGGTDTQYF.

The chain employs TRBV7-2 and TRBJ2-7; TRBD1 agrees at 8 bases. The CDR3 length is 14 residues. Germline V CDR1 and CDR2: SGHTA, FQGNSA. J gave up 3 bases and V 3 bases, and 4 bases lay outside the gene matches. The CDR3 here is CASSFGQGLYEQYF. CDR3 nucleotide sequence: TGTGCCAGCAGCTTTGGACAGGGCCTCTACGAGCAGTACTTC.

This clone showed up just once. The rearrangement uses TRBV7-6 and TRBJ2-3; D gene uncertain. CDR1 and CDR2 from the germline V gene are SGHVS and FNYEAQ. The CDR3 covers 16 residues. Between the trimmed V and J ends, which lost 3 bases and 2 bases, there was a span of 15 bases. The CDR3 region is CASSFLGVGNTDTQYF. The CDR3 DNA sequence: TGTGCCAGCAGCTTCCTTGGTGTGGGAAACACAGATACGCAGTATTTT.

The V gene is TRBV7-2, the J gene TRBJ2-5, with 8 bases that match TRBD2. Germline trimming cut 0 bases from V and 4 bases from J; bases unmatched to any gene: 13. Germline V lookup: CDR1 SGHTA, CDR2 FQGNSA. The CDR3 covers 18 residues. Here the CDR3 reads CASSLARGGRLGRETQYF. The CDR3 coding sequence is TGTGCCAGCAGCTTAGCAAGGGGCGGGAGGCTTGGGAGAGAGACCCAGTACTTC.

The chain combines TRBV7-3 with TRBJ2-2; D not certain. Trimming removed 5 bases at V and 3 bases at J, with 4 bases between. This CDR3 region has 12 residues. The germline CDR1 and CDR2 sequences are SGHTA and FQGTGA. CDR3 coding DNA: TGTGCCAGCAGCCTCCACACCGGGGAGCTGTTTTTT. This codes for CASSLHTGELFF.